The clone carrying this T cell receptor beta chain came up once. The CDR3 runs 13 residues. V was clipped by 6 bases and J by 7 bases, with 15 bases between them. Germline V lookup: CDR1 GTSNPN, CDR2 SVGIG (reference sequence). These data are taken from a study of blood T cell repertoires in COVID-19. The repertoire was sequenced with immunoSEQ multiplex PCR; TCRdb's copy has only in-frame clones and lacks some. The table lists more than 110,000 clones, approximately 80% of them singletons. The genes are TRBV30 and TRBJ2-2; D is perhaps TRBD1 (6 bases). The sequencing input was peripheral blood. This TCR derives from a human donor in a cohort sampled during active COVID-19. CDR3 protein: CACLNRDVGELFF. DNA of the CDR3: TGTGCCTGCCTGAACAGGGACGTCGGGGAGCTGTTTTTT.